These 27 T cell receptor beta chains were all obtained from the same sample, sequenced in a study of cytomegalovirus exposure and HLA in healthy donors. The primer mix had 60 Vbeta and 13 Jbeta primers. The table came from immunoSEQ multiplex PCR; TCRdb's copy has only in-frame clones and leaves some out. The repertoire consists of some 120,000 clones, with about 78% occurring once and the leading ten covering 1.2%. The sequenced sample was PBMCs. The receptors originated from a female donor in good health and CMV-seronegative.

The V and J genes are TRBV18 and TRBJ2-7; 11 bases agree with TRBD2. Germline loops: CDR1 KGHSH, CDR2 LQKENI. This CDR3 contains 19 residues. The V segment lost 3 bases and the J segment 1 base; nucleotides outside the gene matches: 14. In DNA form, the CDR3 reads TGTGCCAGCTCACCCCGACAAGGTAGACTAGCGGGAAGGTCCTACGAGCAGTACTTC. Protein product: CASSPRQGRLAGRSYEQYF.

This rearrangement joins TRBV7-9 to TRBJ2-7; maybe TRBD1 (6 bases). From germline, CDR1 is SEHNR and CDR2 FQNEAQ (reference sequence). V lost 2 bases to trimming and J lost 0 bases, with 11 bases between them. The CDR3 is 15 amino acids. Here the CDR3 reads CASSLTGQSSYEQYF. The CDR3 DNA reads as TGTGCCAGCAGCTTAACAGGACAGAGCTCCTACGAGCAGTACTTC. The entire variable domain, with the rest obtained from reference TRBV7-9 and TRBJ2-7, is as follows: DTGVSQNPRHKITKRGQNVTFRCDPISEHNRLYWYRQTLGQGPEFLTYFQNEAQLEKSRLLSDRFSAERPKGSFSTLEIQRTEQGDSAMYLCASSLTGQSSYEQYFGPGTRLTVT.

V usage is TRBV9 and J usage is TRBJ2-3; D perhaps matches TRBD2 (7 bases). Germline CDR1 reads SGDLS; CDR2 reads YYNGEE. V was cut by 3 bases and J by 2 bases, with 19 bases left in between. The CDR3 sequence is 17 residues long. The CDR3, as DNA: TGTGCCAGCAGCGGAGGATCGGTGGGGGGGCCCACAGATACGCAGTATTTT. Translated, it gives CASSGGSVGGPTDTQYF.

This rearrangement joins TRBV2 to TRBJ2-1; 8 positions match TRBD2. Germline lookup yields CDR1 SNHLY and CDR2 FYNNEI. The J segment lost 0 bases and the V segment lost 8 bases, leaving 6 bases of the junction unmatched. The CDR3 length is 15 residues. CDR3 sequence reads: CASQRETTSYNEQFF. The DNA for the CDR3 is TGTGCCAGCCAGCGGGAGACAACCTCCTACAATGAGCAGTTCTTC.

The V gene is TRBV13, the J gene TRBJ2-1, with TRBD2 matching over 11 bases. The trim removed 5 bases at V and 10 bases at J, leaving 7 bases unmatched. Germline CDR1 is PRHDT and CDR2 is FYEKMQ (reference sequence). This CDR3 is 14 amino acids long. This chain's CDR3 is CASSAGTSGGEQFF. CDR3 in DNA: TGTGCCAGCAGCGCCGGGACTAGCGGTGGAGAGCAGTTCTTC.

This clone was counted a single time. V gene TRBV2 combines with J gene TRBJ1-1; D uncertain. This CDR3 region has 15 residues. Trimming cost V 2 bases and J 1 base, with 11 bases left between them. CDR1 and CDR2 from the germline V gene are SNHLY and FYNNEI. Here the CDR3 reads CASSERERGNTEAFF. The CDR3 nucleotides read TGTGCCAGCAGTGAACGAGAGAGAGGGAACACTGAAGCTTTCTTT.

This chain connects TRBV6-5 to TRBJ2-2; D call uncertain. Germline assignment: CDR1 MNHEY and CDR2 SVGAGI. The CDR3 consists of 13 residues. Trimming removed 10 bases from V and 1 base from J, with 10 bases in between. In DNA, the CDR3 is TGTGCCACGTCCTCCCGGAACACCGGGGAGCTGTTTTTT. This codes for CATSSRNTGELFF.

The chain recombines TRBV7-2 with TRBJ2-3, with no clear D. V lost 4 bases, J lost 3 bases, and 2 bases lay in between. From germline, CDR1 is SGHTA and CDR2 FQGNSA. This CDR3 has 11 residues. CDR3 nucleotide sequence: TGTGCCAGCAGCTCGACAGATACGCAGTATTTT. It translates to CASSSTDTQYF.

The chain couples TRBV29-1 to TRBJ1-5, with 11 positions matching TRBD1. The CDR3 consists of 14 residues. Looked up from germline, CDR1 is SQVTM and CDR2 is ANQGSEA. V lost 6 bases, J lost 6 bases, and 7 bases stayed unmatched. Here the CDR3 reads CSVASGTGGQPQHF. CDR3 DNA: TGCAGCGTCGCAAGTGGGACAGGGGGTCAGCCCCAGCATTTT.

The chain carries TRBV29-1 and TRBJ2-3; 13 bases align to TRBD2. V was clipped by 4 bases and J by 3 bases; unmatched bases: 10. Germline V gene sequence: CDR1 SQVTM, CDR2 ANQGSEA. The CDR3 extends over 17 amino acids. As DNA, the CDR3 is TGCAGCGTTGGGGACCTACTAGCGGGAGGGCCAACAGATACGCAGTATTTT. Its protein is CSVGDLLAGGPTDTQYF.

This clone showed up just once. The chain combines TRBV9 with TRBJ1-2; 9 nucleotides line up with TRBD1. The CDR3 totals 15 residues. In germline, CDR1 is SGDLS, CDR2 YYNGEE. The trim removed 4 bases at V and 8 bases at J, leaving 12 bases unmatched. The CDR3 is CASSPGGQGAEGYTF. CDR3 nucleotides: TGTGCCAGCAGCCCTGGGGGACAGGGAGCCGAAGGCTACACCTTC.

The chain is built from TRBV16 and TRBJ2-3; the D is unclear. V was trimmed by 4 bases and J by 0 bases, leaving 8 bases between them. Germline V gene sequence: CDR1 KGHSY, CDR2 FQNENV. This CDR3 is 14 amino acids long. The CDR3 reads CASSPSGSTDTQYF. As DNA, the CDR3 is TGTGCCAGCAGCCCCTCAGGAAGCACAGATACGCAGTATTTT.

This chain joins TRBV7-9 and TRBJ2-1; TRBD2 agrees at 7 bases. This CDR3 is 15 amino acids long. CDR1 and CDR2 from the germline V gene are SEHNR and FQNEAQ (reference sequence). V lost 5 bases to trimming and J lost 8 bases; unmatched junction nucleotides: 12. For the CDR3, the DNA is TGTGCCAGCAGCACCCGGACTAGGACGGACGATGAGCAGTTCTTC. Amino acid sequence: CASSTRTRTDDEQFF.

The V gene is TRBV10-3, the J gene TRBJ1-2, with no clear D. Germline values: CDR1 ENHRY, CDR2 SYGVKD. The germline V and J ends were trimmed by 3 bases and 5 bases, with 7 bases remaining between them. The CDR3 covers 12 residues. The CDR3 region is CAISENQYGYTF. As DNA, the CDR3 is TGTGCCATCAGTGAAAATCAGTATGGCTACACCTTC.

This chain uses TRBV7-2 with TRBJ2-2; D not resolved. This CDR3 is built from 13 residues. Germline lookup yields CDR1 SGHTA and CDR2 FQGNSA. V was cut by 2 bases and J by 3 bases, with 4 bases left in between. In nucleotides, the CDR3 is TGTGCCAGCAGCTTATCGTACACCGGGGAGCTGTTTTTT. It specifies CASSLSYTGELFF.

This rearrangement joins TRBV7-8 to TRBJ1-1; possible D gene TRBD1, 5 bases. Trimming took off 3 bases at V and 0 bases at J, with 11 bases between the two ends. The germline V gene encodes CDR1 SGHVS and CDR2 FQNEAQ. The CDR3 runs 15 residues. CDR3 bases: TGTGCCAGCAGCTTTAACGGGGGAATGAACACTGAAGCTTTCTTT. It encodes CASSFNGGMNTEAFF.

V and J are TRBV5-8 and TRBJ2-7; D may be TRBD2 (5 bases). The germline CDR1 and CDR2 sequences are SGHTS and YDEGEE. The length of the CDR3 is 15 residues. V was cut by 4 bases and J by 0 bases, with 14 bases left in between. CDR3 protein: CASSAPGLISYEQYF. The DNA of the CDR3 is TGTGCCAGCAGCGCTCCGGGATTGATCTCCTACGAGCAGTACTTC.

The rearrangement uses TRBV5-5 and TRBJ2-7; D is perhaps TRBD1 (6 bases). With 1 base removed from V and 4 bases from J, the gap between germline ends came to 12 bases. This CDR3 contains 14 residues. Germline lookup yields CDR1 SGHKS and CDR2 YYEKEE (reference sequence). CDR3 in DNA: TGTGCCAGCAGCTTGTCTGTGAGGGGGTACGAGCAGTACTTC. Translation gives CASSLSVRGYEQYF.

V gene TRBV2 combines with J gene TRBJ2-7; TRBD1 aligns across 9 bases. Germline V lookup: CDR1 SNHLY, CDR2 FYNNEI. The V and J ends lost 3 bases and 2 bases, in that order; junction bases with no gene match: 2. The CDR3 extends over 14 amino acids. This chain's CDR3 is CASSDDRGTYEQYF. The CDR3 region has the DNA TGTGCCAGCAGTGATGACAGGGGGACCTACGAGCAGTACTTC.

The chain combines TRBV7-9 with TRBJ2-1; TRBD2 aligns across 10 bases. Germline trimming cut 1 base from V and 6 bases from J; bases unmatched to any gene: 3. Per the germline V gene, CDR1 is SEHNR and CDR2 is FQNEAQ (reference sequence). The CDR3 extends over 15 amino acids. The CDR3 region has the DNA TGTGCCAGCAGCTTAGTTAGCGGGAGGCCCAATGAGCAGTTCTTC. It encodes CASSLVSGRPNEQFF.

The genes are TRBV18 and TRBJ1-1; TRBD1 aligns across 7 bases. The V gene end was trimmed by 5 bases and the J gene end by 5 bases; junction bases not matched to a gene: 5. CDR1 KGHSH and CDR2 LQKENI come from the germline V gene. This CDR3 is 13 amino acids long. The CDR3 coding sequence is TGTGCCAGCTCATCCGACAGGGTAACTGAAGCTTTCTTT. This sequence encodes CASSSDRVTEAFF.

The chain recombines TRBV7-9 with TRBJ1-1; TRBD1 might be the D (5 bases). Germline CDR1 is SEHNR and CDR2 is FQNEAQ (reference sequence). This CDR3 contains 15 residues. V gave up 5 bases and J gave up 3 bases, with 16 bases separating them. This chain's CDR3 is CASSSHRPEDTEAFF. In DNA, the CDR3 is TGTGCCAGCAGCAGTCACAGGCCAGAGGACACTGAAGCTTTCTTT. Looking up the rest from reference TRBV7-9 and TRBJ1-1 gives the full variable domain: DTGVSQNPRHKITKRGQNVTFRCDPISEHNRLYWYRQTLGQGPEFLTYFQNEAQLEKSRLLSDRFSAERPKGSFSTLEIQRTEQGDSAMYLCASSSHRPEDTEAFFGQGTRLTVV.

In the case of this clone: Germline and junction disagree at one end, which may indicate a read error. The V call is TRBV6-5, the J call TRBJ2-4; 9 nucleotides agree with TRBD1. This CDR3 is built from 14 residues. Germline V gene sequence: CDR1 MNHEY, CDR2 SVGAGI. CDR3 residues: CASRRQGGKNSQYF. The CDR3 DNA is TGTGCCAGCAGACGACAGGGGGGCAAAAACAGTCAGTACTTC.

The chain is built from TRBV5-1 and TRBJ2-3; no reliable D call. The length of the CDR3 is 15 residues. The V gene lost 5 bases and the J gene lost 0 bases, with 13 bases spanning the gap. Germline V gives CDR1 SGHRS, CDR2 YFSETQ. CDR3 sequence (DNA): TGCGCCAGCAGACCGTTCCACTCGAGCACAGATACGCAGTATTTT. Translated, it gives CASRPFHSSTDTQYF.

The chain has TRBV7-8 and TRBJ2-4; no clear D. The ends were cut back, 0 bases at V and 0 bases at J, with 9 bases in the middle. CDR1 and CDR2 from the germline V gene are SGHVS and FQNEAQ. This CDR3 has 16 amino acids. CDR3 sequence (DNA): TGTGCCAGCAGCTTAGCTAAGGCAGGAGCCAAAAACATTCAGTACTTC. Amino acids: CASSLAKAGAKNIQYF.

The chain recombines TRBV19 with TRBJ2-2; 7 bases map to TRBD1. The junction had 16 bases not matched to a gene; V was cut back by 5 bases and J by 4 bases. Germline lookup yields CDR1 LNHDA and CDR2 SQIVND (reference sequence). This CDR3 has 18 amino acids. CDR3 in amino acids: CASSFFLERGRGTGELFF. The CDR3 DNA is TGTGCCAGTAGTTTTTTTCTGGAGAGGGGGCGCGGCACCGGGGAGCTGTTTTTT.

The rearrangement joins TRBV19 to TRBJ2-3; possible D gene TRBD1, 5 bases. The CDR3 contains 16 residues. The V end was cut by 9 bases, the J end by 0 bases, with 19 bases between. CDR1 is LNHDA, CDR2 SQIVND, per germline (reference sequence). The CDR3 reads CASTQSGATSTDTQYF. The CDR3 DNA sequence: TGTGCCAGCACTCAATCTGGGGCTACTAGCACAGATACGCAGTATTTT.